These T cell receptor beta chains were read from a single sample in a study of blood T cell repertoires in COVID-19. Libraries were prepared by immunoSEQ multiplex PCR; TCRdb keeps only in-frame clonotypes and omits some of them. The table shows more than 95,000 clones, with 85% occurring only once. Sequencing was done on a sample of peripheral blood. These receptors were taken from a man aged 45-65 years with acute or convalescent COVID-19. Each CDR3 is given with its conserved first and last residue. A D gene is named only where the DNA matches it firmly. A clone size is listed for some rows: how often the clone was seen (once, few, many), or a class if it is expanded.

d_call clone_size j_call cdr3_length v_call cdr3_aa cdr3_nt
. . TRBJ1-1 15 TRBV28 CASSRPGHLNTEAFF TGTGCCAGCAGTCGACCGGGACACCTGAACACTGAAGCTTTCTTT
. few TRBJ1-2 17 TRBV6-1 CASSDALNSPTGYGYTF TGTGCCAGCAGTGATGCCCTCAACTCCCCGACAGGTTATGGCTACACCTTC
. . TRBJ2-5 14 TRBV7-9 CASSSPGGQETQYF TGTGCCAGCAGCTCACCCGGGGGACAAGAGACCCAGTACTTC
. . TRBJ2-1 13 TRBV3-1/TRBV3-2 CASSQARNNEQFF TGTGCCAGCAGCCAAGCCAGAAACAATGAGCAGTTCTTC
. . TRBJ1-6 14 TRBV5-1 CASSLGQANSPLHF TGCGCCAGCAGCTTGGGACAGGCCAATTCACCCCTCCACTTT
TRBD2 . TRBJ2-3 18 TRBV13 CASSGGGIHLHTTDTQYF TGTGCCAGCAGTGGGGGGGGGATACACCTACACACCACAGATACGCAGTATTTT
. few TRBJ1-6 16 TRBV3-1/TRBV3-2 CASSQSTQGIGSPLHF TGTGCCAGCAGCCAGTCTACACAGGGAATAGGGTCACCCCTCCACTTT
TRBD2 once TRBJ2-1 15 TRBV6-5 CASSPLAGLDNEQFF TGTGCCAGCAGTCCGCTAGCGGGATTAGACAATGAGCAGTTCTTC
TRBD1 . TRBJ2-3 14 TRBV5-1 CASSVGTGTDTQYF TGCGCCAGCAGCGTGGGGACAGGGACAGATACGCAGTATTTT
. . TRBJ1-5 15 TRBV5-1 CASSLDPGSGQPQHF TGCGCCAGCAGCTTAGATCCAGGGTCGGGTCAGCCCCAGCATTTT
TRBD2 . TRBJ2-1 18 TRBV10-1 CASSERVEGLAGGNEQFF TGCGCCAGCAGTGAGCGGGTCGAAGGACTAGCGGGGGGAAATGAGCAGTTCTTC
. . TRBJ1-2 18 TRBV19 CATRPLNRDNFFKYGYTF TGTGCCACCAGACCCCTTAACAGGGACAATTTCTTCAAATATGGCTACACCTTC
. . TRBJ2-7 14 TRBV6-6 CASSYSDGAYEQYF TGTGCCAGCAGTTACTCGGACGGGGCCTACGAGCAGTACTTC
. . TRBJ1-5 16 TRBV18 CASSLRPPASNQPQHF TGTGCCAGCTCGCTGCGGCCCCCGGCTAGCAATCAGCCCCAGCATTTT
TRBD1 . TRBJ2-3 15 TRBV5-1 CASSQHQGVGDTQYF TGCGCCAGCAGCCAACATCAGGGGGTTGGGGATACGCAGTATTTT
TRBD1 . TRBJ1-4 16 TRBV15 CATSRQGAQTNEKLFF TGTGCCACCAGCAGACAGGGGGCGCAAACTAATGAAAAACTGTTTTTT
. . TRBJ1-2 14 TRBV7-9 CASSLVRDIDGYTF TGTGCCAGCAGCTTAGTCCGGGACATCGATGGCTACACCTTC
. . TRBJ2-1 15 TRBV6-5 CASTLTSGSYNEQFF TGTGCCAGCACCCTTACCTCGGGGTCCTACAATGAGCAGTTCTTC
TRBD2 once TRBJ2-5 18 TRBV27 CASSLIRLAGGGGETQYF TGTGCCAGCAGTTTAATTAGGCTAGCGGGAGGTGGCGGAGAGACCCAGTACTTC
TRBD1 . TRBJ1-5 17 TRBV25-1 CASSVRGLRLGNQPQHF TGTGCCAGTTCCGTTAGGGGGCTAAGGCTAGGCAATCAGCCCCAGCATTTT
. once TRBJ2-3 15 TRBV9 CASSVSGGATDTQYF TGTGCCAGCAGCGTCTCCGGGGGAGCCACAGATACGCAGTATTTT
TRBD2 few TRBJ2-3 16 TRBV11-1 CASSLTGLERADTQYF TGTGCCAGCAGCCTCACAGGACTAGAACGGGCAGATACGCAGTATTTT
TRBD1 . TRBJ2-3 15 TRBV18 CASSRSGQGTDTQYF TGTGCCAGCTCACGTTCGGGACAGGGGACAGATACGCAGTATTTT
. . TRBJ2-7 12 TRBV6-5 CASKYGVYEQYF TGTGCCAGCAAGTACGGGGTCTACGAGCAGTACTTC
. . TRBJ1-2 13 TRBV29-1 CSVLLGANYGYTF TGCAGCGTCCTTCTTGGGGCAAACTATGGCTACACCTTC
. . TRBJ2-7 11 TRBV30 CAWSAQDEQYF TGTGCCTGGAGTGCACAGGATGAGCAGTACTTC
. . TRBJ1-2 10 TRBV10-1 CEGRGYGYTF TGCGAGGGCAGGGGCTATGGCTACACCTTC
TRBD1 . TRBJ1-1 15 TRBV3-1/TRBV3-2 CASSQPGQGTNEAFF TGTGCCAGCAGCCAACCGGGACAGGGGACTAATGAAGCTTTCTTT
TRBD2 . TRBJ2-1 14 TRBV11-3 CASSLRLAVNEQFF TGTGCCAGCAGCCTACGACTAGCGGTCAATGAGCAGTTCTTC
TRBD1 . TRBJ2-5 14 TRBV5-4 CASNFQGAQETQYF TGTGCCAGCAACTTCCAGGGGGCACAAGAGACCCAGTACTTC
TRBD2 . TRBJ2-7 16 TRBV9 CASGPLAGVGGDEQYF TGTGCCAGCGGTCCGCTAGCGGGAGTGGGAGGAGACGAGCAGTACTTC
. few TRBJ1-2 12 TRBV7-9 CATARTDYGYTF TGTGCCACAGCAAGGACTGACTATGGCTACACCTTC
. . TRBJ1-6 16 TRBV2 CASSDGGSSYNSPLHF TGTGCCAGCAGTGATGGAGGGAGCTCCTATAATTCACCCCTCCACTTT
. . TRBJ1-1 14 TRBV7-9 CASSEASIAGEAFF TGTGCCAGCAGTGAGGCGTCAATCGCAGGGGAAGCTTTCTTT
. . TRBJ2-5 17 TRBV9 CASSVGDRGATQETQYF TGTGCCAGCAGCGTAGGTGATCGGGGGGCAACCCAAGAGACCCAGTACTTC
. . TRBJ2-5 14 TRBV28 CASSSLAKGETQYF TGTGCCAGCAGTTCCCTGGCGAAGGGGGAGACCCAGTACTTC
. . TRBJ2-5 11 TRBV6-6 CASSTRDSQYF TGTGCCAGCAGCACGAGGGACTCCCAGTACTTC
TRBD1 . TRBJ2-7 11 TRBV20-1 CSGGQGYEQYF TGCAGCGGGGGACAGGGGTACGAGCAGTACTTC
. . TRBJ1-1 12 TRBV29-1 CSVASRLTEAFF TGCAGCGTTGCGAGCCGCCTAACTGAAGCTTTCTTT
TRBD2 . TRBJ2-1 20 TRBV28 CASSSGLAGGMGWSYNEQFF TGTGCCAGCAGTTCGGGACTAGCGGGAGGGATGGGATGGTCCTACAATGAGCAGTTCTTC
. . TRBJ2-2 14 TRBV5-1 CASSRELGTGELFF TGCGCCAGCAGCAGGGAGCTAGGGACCGGGGAGCTGTTTTTT
. few TRBJ2-7 13 TRBV9 CASSVVDSYEQYF TGTGCCAGCAGCGTAGTGGACAGCTACGAGCAGTACTTC
TRBD1 . TRBJ1-4 14 TRBV13 CASSLRQGSEKLFF TGTGCCAGCAGCTTGCGACAGGGGAGTGAAAAACTGTTTTTT
. few TRBJ2-7 12 TRBV7-9 CASSLVSYEQYF TGTGCCAGCAGCTTAGTCAGTTACGAGCAGTACTTC
TRBD2 . TRBJ2-3 16 TRBV29-1 CSVALAGGLSTDTQYF TGCAGCGTTGCACTAGCGGGAGGCCTTAGCACAGATACGCAGTATTTT
TRBD1 . TRBJ1-2 15 TRBV19 CASSSGARGFYGYTF TGTGCCAGTAGTTCTGGGGCCAGGGGGTTCTATGGCTACACCTTC
TRBD1 . TRBJ1-2 17 TRBV15 CATSRGRDRDSNYGYTF TGTGCCACCAGCAGAGGACGAGACCGGGACAGTAACTATGGCTACACCTTC
. . TRBJ1-1 14 TRBV5-1 CASSLKGRVTEAFF TGCGCCAGCAGCTTGAAGGGGCGAGTCACTGAAGCTTTCTTT
TRBD2 once TRBJ2-7 17 TRBV28 CASSGTSGRAFTYEQYF TGTGCCAGCAGCGGGACTAGCGGGAGGGCCTTTACCTACGAGCAGTACTTC
TRBD1 once TRBJ1-2 14 TRBV5-1 CASRLGQGASGYTF TGCGCCAGCAGATTAGGACAGGGGGCGAGTGGCTACACCTTC
. . TRBJ2-6 18 TRBV28 CASSLWGTLGAGANVLTF TGTGCCAGCAGTTTATGGGGGACATTAGGTGCTGGGGCCAACGTCCTGACTTTC
TRBD1 . TRBJ2-1 15 TRBV11-1 CASSRTGGSYNEQFF TGTGCCAGCAGTCGAACAGGGGGCTCCTACAATGAGCAGTTCTTC
TRBD1 . TRBJ2-6 17 TRBV6-2/TRBV6-3 CASSGLQGTSGANVLTF TGTGCCAGCAGTGGGCTACAGGGGACCTCTGGGGCCAACGTCCTGACTTTC
TRBD1 . TRBJ1-2 14 TRBV5-4 CASSLPGQGNGYTF TGTGCCAGCAGCTTACCGGGACAGGGAAACGGCTACACCTTC
. . TRBJ1-1 15 TRBV18 CASSLPSIENTEAFF TGTGCCAGCTCCCTCCCATCGATAGAGAACACTGAAGCTTTCTTT
. . TRBJ1-1 14 TRBV11-1 CASSSGLMNTEAFF TGTGCCAGCAGCTCTGGACTCATGAACACTGAAGCTTTCTTT
TRBD1 few TRBJ1-2 16 TRBV6-4 CASSDSPGDRVRGYTF TGTGCCAGCAGTGACTCCCCCGGGGACAGGGTTCGTGGCTACACCTTC